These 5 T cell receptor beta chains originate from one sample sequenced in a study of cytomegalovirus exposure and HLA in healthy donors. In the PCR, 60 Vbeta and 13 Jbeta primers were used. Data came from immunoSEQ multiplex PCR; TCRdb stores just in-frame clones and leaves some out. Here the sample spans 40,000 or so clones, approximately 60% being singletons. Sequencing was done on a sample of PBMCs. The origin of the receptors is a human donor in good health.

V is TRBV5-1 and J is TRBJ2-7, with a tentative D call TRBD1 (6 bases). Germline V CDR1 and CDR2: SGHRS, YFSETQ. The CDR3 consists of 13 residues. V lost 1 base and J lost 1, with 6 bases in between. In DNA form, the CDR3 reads TGCGCCAGCAGCTTGCAGGGGTCCTACGAGCAGTACTTC. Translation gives CASSLQGSYEQYF.

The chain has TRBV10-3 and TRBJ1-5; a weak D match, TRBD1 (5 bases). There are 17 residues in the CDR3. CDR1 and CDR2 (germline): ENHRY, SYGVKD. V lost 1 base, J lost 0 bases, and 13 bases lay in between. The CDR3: CAISEFGGVNSNQPQHF. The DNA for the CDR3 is TGTGCCATCAGTGAGTTCGGGGGAGTGAATAGCAATCAGCCCCAGCATTTT.

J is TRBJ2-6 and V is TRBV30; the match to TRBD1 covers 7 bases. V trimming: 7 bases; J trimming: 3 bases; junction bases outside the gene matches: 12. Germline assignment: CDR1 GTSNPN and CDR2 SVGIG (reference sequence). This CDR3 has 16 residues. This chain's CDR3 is CASKDRATLGANVLTF. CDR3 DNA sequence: TGTGCCTCCAAAGACAGGGCCACTCTTGGGGCCAACGTCCTGACTTTC.

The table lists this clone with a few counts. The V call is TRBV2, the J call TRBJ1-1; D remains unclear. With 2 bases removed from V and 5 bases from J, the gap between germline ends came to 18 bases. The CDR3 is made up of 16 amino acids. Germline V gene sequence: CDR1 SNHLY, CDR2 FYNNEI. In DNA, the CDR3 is TGTGCCAGCAGTGAACCCTCTGGTCGGGTGGTGACTGAAGCTTTCTTT. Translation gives CASSEPSGRVVTEAFF.

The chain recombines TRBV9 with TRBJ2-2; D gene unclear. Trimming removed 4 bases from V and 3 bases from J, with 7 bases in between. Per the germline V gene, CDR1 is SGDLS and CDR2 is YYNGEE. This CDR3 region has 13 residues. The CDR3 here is CASSRLDTGELFF. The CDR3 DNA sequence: TGTGCCAGCAGCCGACTGGACACCGGGGAGCTGTTTTTT.